The 26 T cell receptor beta chains presented below share a single source sample, sequenced in a study of T-cell memory formation after mild COVID-19. In TCRdb, the 5' RACE reads were re-called with MiXCR into one record per CDR3 protein. This sample carries more than 450,000 distinct CDR3 sequences, approximately 18% of them seen once, and the ten largest clones take about 12%. The sequenced sample consisted of PBMCs or a T cell subset sorted from them (not recorded which). The source of these receptors is an adult woman who had mild COVID-19 (a few samples of this study predate the infection). Cell type and time point are not known.

This clonotype was picked up a small number of times. The chain employs TRBV20-1 and TRBJ2-2; D uncertain. V lost 0 bases, J lost 8 bases, and 4 bases lay in between. There are 11 residues in the CDR3. In germline, CDR1 is DFQATT, CDR2 SNEGSKA (reference sequence). CDR3 DNA: TGCAGTGCTAGAGATATGGGGGAGCTGTTTTTT. Residues: CSARDMGELFF.

J is TRBJ1-2 and V is TRBV10-3, with D unresolved. Germline assignment: CDR1 ENHRY and CDR2 SYGVKD. The CDR3 contains 18 residues. The ends were cut back, 4 bases at V and 2 bases at J, with 23 bases in the middle. CDR3 DNA: TGTGCCATCAGTGGTTCGACGCGAGAGGTGGAGGTAAACTATGGCTACACCTTC. It is translated as CAISGSTREVEVNYGYTF.

This clonotype has just a few counts. The chain employs TRBV9 and TRBJ2-1; the D gene is possibly TRBD2 (6 bases). Germline V gene lookup returns CDR1 SGDLS and CDR2 YYNGEE. The CDR3 has 15 residues. V dropped 3 bases and J dropped 4 bases, with 14 bases sitting between them. CDR3 sequence (DNA): TGTGCCAGCAGCGGTAGGAGGGCTACATACAATGAGCAGTTCTTC. Protein sequence: CASSGRRATYNEQFF.

This clonotype has just a few counts. V gene TRBV19 combines with J gene TRBJ2-7; D ambiguous. Germline V gene data show CDR1 as LNHDA and CDR2 as SQIVND (reference sequence). CDR3 length: 16 residues. Between the trimmed V and J ends, which lost 4 bases and 2 bases, there was a span of 18 bases. The CDR3, as DNA: TGTGCCAGTAGTACCCACCCGAGCCAAGGGCCCTACGAGCAGTACTTC. Protein: CASSTHPSQGPYEQYF.

In its sample, this clonotype was seen a few times. The gene calls are TRBV5-1 and TRBJ1-2; D is unresolved. V gave up 0 bases and J gave up 6 bases, with 9 bases separating them. Germline V gene sequence: CDR1 SGHRS, CDR2 YFSETQ. The CDR3 runs 13 residues. CDR3 in amino acids: CASSLGLGDGYTF. As DNA, the CDR3 is TGCGCCAGCAGCTTGGGACTTGGGGATGGCTACACCTTC.

A few counts support this clonotype. The V gene is TRBV20-1, the J gene TRBJ2-2, with TRBD1 matching over 7 bases. The CDR3 totals 16 residues. The germline V gene has CDR1 DFQATT and CDR2 SNEGSKA (reference sequence). V shed 0 bases and J 4 bases; nucleotides not matched to a gene: 8. The CDR3 DNA follows: TGCAGTGCTAGAGATCGGCCGACAGGGATCACCGGGGAGCTGTTTTTT. Amino acids: CSARDRPTGITGELFF.

This clonotype has ten or more counts. This chain links TRBV20-1 with TRBJ1-4, with D possibly being TRBD1 (5 bases). The CDR3 contains 11 residues. The germline CDR1 and CDR2 sequences are DFQATT and SNEGSKA (reference sequence). V was trimmed by 6 bases and J by 8 bases, leaving 10 bases between them. For the CDR3, the DNA is TGCAGTGCCCTGGGGGAGGAAAAACTGTTTTTT. This gives the protein CSALGEEKLFF.

This clonotype showed up just a few times. The chain links TRBV29-1 to TRBJ1-2; tentative D call: TRBD1 (5 bases). The ends were cut back, 7 bases at V and 7 bases at J, with 28 bases in the middle. In germline, CDR1 is SQVTM, CDR2 ANQGSEA. The CDR3 length is 16 residues. CDR3 in amino acids: CSAFRGTRRESSGYTF. CDR3 in DNA: TGCAGCGCGTTCAGAGGGACGCGGAGAGAGTCTAGTGGCTACACCTTC.

The rearrangement joins TRBV28 to TRBJ2-7; the D gene could be TRBD1 or TRBD2 (5 bases each). This CDR3 is built from 15 residues. Germline V gives CDR1 MDHEN, CDR2 SYDVKM. Trimming took off 3 bases at V and 0 bases at J, with 12 bases between the two ends. CDR3 residues: CASSFLKGPSYEQYF. As DNA, the CDR3 is TGTGCCAGCAGTTTCTTGAAGGGACCCTCCTACGAGCAGTACTTC.

CDR3 sequence reads: CASSTRDRPSNTEAFF. The CDR3 nucleotides read TGTGCCAGCAGTACCCGGGACAGGCCTTCGAACACTGAAGCTTTCTTT. This chain uses TRBV12-3 or TRBV12-4 with TRBJ1-1, with 8 bases lining up with TRBD1. Germline trimming cut 5 bases from V and 1 base from J; bases unmatched to any gene: 9. This CDR3 spans 16 amino acids.

This clonotype was picked up a small number of times. This chain joins TRBV5-1 and TRBJ2-1, with TRBD2 identical over 9 bases. V lost 4 bases to trimming and J lost 10 bases; unmatched junction nucleotides: 6. The CDR3 has 13 amino acids. Germline V gene lookup returns CDR1 SGHRS and CDR2 YFSETQ. In nucleotides, the CDR3 is TGCGCCAGCAGCCCGCGCACTAGCGGGGAGCAGTTCTTC. Protein sequence: CASSPRTSGEQFF.

This clonotype was detected only a few times. A read error may account for a junction end that differs from germline. This rearrangement joins TRBV7-7 to TRBJ2-7; 8 bases fit TRBD2. CDR3 length: 15 residues. Germline CDR1 is SSHAT and CDR2 is FNYEAQ (reference sequence). CDR3 coding DNA: TGTGCTAGCAGCTTAGGGAGCGGGAGAGGCTACGAGCAGTACTTC. It is translated as CASSLGSGRGYEQYF.

This clonotype appeared a few times. V usage is TRBV19 and J usage is TRBJ2-3; 10 bases fit TRBD2. The ends lost 9 bases at V and 5 bases at J; junction bases unmatched: 17. The CDR3 length is 17 residues. Germline V lookup: CDR1 LNHDA, CDR2 SQIVND (reference sequence). The DNA of the CDR3 is TGTGCCAGCTCCCCCCTAGCGGGAGTAGTCGGTGGAGATACGCAGTATTTT. The encoded protein is CASSPLAGVVGGDTQYF.

This chain connects TRBV29-1 to TRBJ1-2; D ambiguous. V dropped 2 bases and J dropped 4 bases, with 8 bases sitting between them. From germline, CDR1 is SQVTM and CDR2 ANQGSEA. This CDR3 spans 12 amino acids. The CDR3 loop is CSVEPDGYGYTF. CDR3 coding DNA: TGCAGCGTTGAACCCGACGGCTATGGCTACACCTTC.

CDR3 sequence: CASSYTRTRSYGYTF. DNA of the CDR3: TGTGCCAGCAGTTACACCCGGACACGGAGCTATGGCTACACCTTC. This chain links TRBV6-5 with TRBJ1-2, with TRBD1 as a possible D gene (5 bases). The ends were cut back, 2 bases at V and 4 bases at J, with 14 bases in the middle. CDR1 is MNHEY and CDR2 is SVGAGI in the germline V gene. This CDR3 comprises 15 residues.

This clonotype has a handful of counts. CDR3 DNA sequence: TGTGCCAGCAGCGCCCAAGGATCCCGTAGCAATCAGCCCCAGCATTTT. Protein product: CASSAQGSRSNQPQHF. The chain is built from TRBV12-3 or TRBV12-4 and TRBJ1-5; D unresolved. The CDR3 has 16 residues. The ends were cut back, 6 bases at V and 0 bases at J, with 15 bases in the middle.

The V and J genes are TRBV12-3 or TRBV12-4 and TRBJ1-1; D perhaps matches TRBD1 (6 bases). The CDR3 length is 15 residues. Trimming shortened V by 3 bases and J by 3 bases, and 14 bases separated the two germline ends. In DNA, the CDR3 is TGTGCCAGCAGTTTTTACTCGACAGGCCACACTGAAGCTTTCTTT. It encodes CASSFYSTGHTEAFF.

V gene TRBV5-1 combines with J gene TRBJ1-1; weak D call: TRBD1 (5 bases). Trimming shortened V by 1 base and J by 5 bases, and 12 bases separated the two germline ends. In germline, CDR1 is SGHRS, CDR2 YFSETQ. This CDR3 has 14 amino acids. The CDR3 is CASSLQGGRTEAFF. The CDR3 region has the DNA TGCGCCAGCAGCTTGCAGGGAGGAAGAACTGAAGCTTTCTTT.

This clonotype showed up just a few times. This chain uses TRBV19 with TRBJ2-1; D is perhaps TRBD1 (7 bases). Looked up from germline, CDR1 is LNHDA and CDR2 is SQIVND (reference sequence). The CDR3 sequence is 14 residues long. Trimming left V 5 bases short and J 5 bases short, with 13 bases between. The CDR3 DNA is TGTGCCAGTAGTCAGGGGGGCCAGGACAATGAGCAGTTCTTC. It specifies CASSQGGQDNEQFF.

V and J are TRBV13 and TRBJ1-5, with a possible D match to TRBD1 (5 bases). The CDR3 runs 16 residues. Per the germline V gene, CDR1 is PRHDT and CDR2 is FYEKMQ (reference sequence). V was shortened by 0 bases and J by 0 bases, with 9 bases between the two germline ends. In nucleotides, the CDR3 is TGTGCCAGCAGCTTAGGAGGGGTGGATAGCAATCAGCCCCAGCATTTT. The encoded protein is CASSLGGVDSNQPQHF.

The J gene is TRBJ1-5, the V gene TRBV6-5; D uncertain. The germline CDR1 and CDR2 sequences are MNHEY and SVGAGI. Trimming left V 4 bases short and J 0 bases short, with 7 bases between. The CDR3 is made up of 14 amino acids. CDR3 sequence (DNA): TGTGCCAGCAGTTCAAGCGATAGCAATCAGCCCCAGCATTTT. It specifies CASSSSDSNQPQHF.

To note about this clonotype: Just one base apart from a much larger clone, this may be a read error. V usage is TRBV24-1 and J usage is TRBJ2-7; D unresolved. The CDR3 sequence is 15 residues long. Germline values: CDR1 KGHDR, CDR2 SFDVKD. The CDR3 coding sequence is TGTGTCACCAGTGATTTCGGCCAGTCGGGCCACGAGCAGTACTTC. Translating gives CVTSDFGQSGHEQYF.

This CDR3 reads CASSDSQDVDTEAFF. CDR3 coding DNA: TGTGCCAGCAGTGATTCCCAGGATGTGGATACTGAAGCTTTCTTT. The rearrangement uses TRBV25-1 and TRBJ1-1; unclear D gene. V gave up 3 bases and J gave up 5 bases, with 16 bases separating them. Germline loops: CDR1 MGHDK, CDR2 SYGVNS. The CDR3 is made up of 15 amino acids.

The chain has TRBV3-1 and TRBJ2-1; no clear D. V was shortened by 0 bases and J by 0 bases, with 6 bases between the two germline ends. This CDR3 has 15 residues. From germline, CDR1 is LGHDT and CDR2 YNNKEL (reference sequence). This CDR3 is CASSQEQNSYNEQFF. CDR3 bases: TGTGCCAGCAGCCAAGAACAAAACTCCTACAATGAGCAGTTCTTC.

This clonotype has only a few counts. The rearrangement uses TRBV6-1 and TRBJ2-3; D is undetermined. The CDR3 contains 12 residues. The germline CDR1 and CDR2 sequences are MNHNS and SASEGT. V lost 1 base to trimming and J lost 5 bases, with 4 bases between them. The CDR3 DNA sequence: TGTGCCAGCAGTGAAGGGAGAGATACGCAGTATTTT. Translated, it gives CASSEGRDTQYF.

This chain uses TRBV7-2 with TRBJ2-5, with D unclear. CDR3 length equals 14 residues. V gave up 6 bases and J gave up 6 bases, with 17 bases separating them. Germline V gene sequence: CDR1 SGHTA, CDR2 FQGNSA. The CDR3: CASSNTLGKQTQYF. CDR3 bases: TGTGCCAGCAGTAACACCCTGGGGAAACAGACCCAGTACTTC.